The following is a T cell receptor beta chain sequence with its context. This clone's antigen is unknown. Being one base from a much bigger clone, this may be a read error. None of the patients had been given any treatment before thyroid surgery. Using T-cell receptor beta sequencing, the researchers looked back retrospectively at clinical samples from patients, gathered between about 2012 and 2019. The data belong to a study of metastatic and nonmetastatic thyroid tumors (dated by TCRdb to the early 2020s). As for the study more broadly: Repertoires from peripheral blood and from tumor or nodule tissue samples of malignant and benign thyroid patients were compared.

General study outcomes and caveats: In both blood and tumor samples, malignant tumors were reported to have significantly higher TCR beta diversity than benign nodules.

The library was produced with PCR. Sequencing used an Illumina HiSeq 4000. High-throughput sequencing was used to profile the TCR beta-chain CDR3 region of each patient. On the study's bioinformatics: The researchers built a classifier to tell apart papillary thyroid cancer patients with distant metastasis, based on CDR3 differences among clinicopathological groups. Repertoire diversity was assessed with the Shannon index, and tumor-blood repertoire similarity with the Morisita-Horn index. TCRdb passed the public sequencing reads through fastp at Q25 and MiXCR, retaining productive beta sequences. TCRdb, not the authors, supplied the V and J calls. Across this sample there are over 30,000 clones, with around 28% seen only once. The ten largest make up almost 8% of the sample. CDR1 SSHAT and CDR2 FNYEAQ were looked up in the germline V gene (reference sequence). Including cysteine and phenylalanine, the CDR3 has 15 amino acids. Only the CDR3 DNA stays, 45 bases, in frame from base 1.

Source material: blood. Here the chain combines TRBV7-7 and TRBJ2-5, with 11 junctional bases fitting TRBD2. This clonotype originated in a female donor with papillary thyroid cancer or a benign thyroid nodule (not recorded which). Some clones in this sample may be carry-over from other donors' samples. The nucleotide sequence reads TGTGCTAGCAGCTGTACTAGCGGGAGTAGAGAGACCCAGTACTTC. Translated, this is CASSCTSGSRETQYF.